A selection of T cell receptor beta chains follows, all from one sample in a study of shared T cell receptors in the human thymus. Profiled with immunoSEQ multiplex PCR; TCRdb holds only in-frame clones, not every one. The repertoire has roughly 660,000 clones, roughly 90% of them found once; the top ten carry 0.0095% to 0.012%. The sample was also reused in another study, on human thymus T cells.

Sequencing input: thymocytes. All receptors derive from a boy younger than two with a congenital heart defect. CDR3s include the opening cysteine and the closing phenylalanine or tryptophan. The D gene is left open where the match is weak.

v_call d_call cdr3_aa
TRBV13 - CASRGAEAADTQYF
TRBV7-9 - CASSLSWQDSPTNEKLFF
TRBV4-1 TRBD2 CASSQDASGMRKTQYF
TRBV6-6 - CASRGSGVGYEQYF
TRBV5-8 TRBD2 CASSLAPTSGHHNEQFF
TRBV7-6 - CASSLYNRVGEQYF
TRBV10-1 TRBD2 CASSEGASGRECTDTQYF
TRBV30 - CAWSFGQRNTGELFF
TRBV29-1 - CSAPVHPRSSYNEQFF
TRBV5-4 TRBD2 CASSLGGGRGFGELFF
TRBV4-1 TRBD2 CASSQELEKRDRTDTQYF
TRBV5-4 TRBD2 CASSLMRLAGVDTGELFF
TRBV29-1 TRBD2 CSVVASGRFDNEQFF
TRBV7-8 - CASGRPGGEQFF
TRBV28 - CASIPAGRNSYEQYF
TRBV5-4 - CASSFGLALYEQFF
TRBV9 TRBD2 CASSVDSGSPPSTDTQYF
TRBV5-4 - CASSPSRPRGSYNEQFF
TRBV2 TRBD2 CASSFGLAGAQDTQYF
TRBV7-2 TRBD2 CASSLAQGLARDEQYF
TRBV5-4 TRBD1 CASSLPTGGSETEAFF
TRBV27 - CASSFLGGPPREKLFF
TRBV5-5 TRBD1 CASSQDRGNTEAFF
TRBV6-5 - CASSYTTSRGLEQYF
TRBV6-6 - CASSTRRVSGANVLTF
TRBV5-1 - CASSLEDWERNEQYF
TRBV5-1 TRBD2 CASSFLGVAGGNEQFF
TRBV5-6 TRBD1 CASSLNRGGGYGYTF
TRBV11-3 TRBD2 CASSLTTSRLAPPEQYF
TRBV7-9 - CASSSTGITTRSEAFF
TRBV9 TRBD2 CASSAEPGTSGYNNEQFF
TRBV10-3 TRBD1 CAIRDRGWDTEAFF
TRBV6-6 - CASKGSSSNEKLFF
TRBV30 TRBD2 CAWSAGTSGTNEQFF
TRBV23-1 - CASSQLGWDKGQETQYF
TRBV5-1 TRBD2 CASSGSGLVGDEQFF
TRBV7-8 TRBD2 CASSLATAGGKETQYF
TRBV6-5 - CASSFFAASTNEKLFF
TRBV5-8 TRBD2 CASTPVGTSGINEQFF
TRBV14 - CASSHIPGETQYF
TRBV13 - CASSLSGAGGEKLFF